This entry lists 4 T cell receptor beta chains sequenced from one sample in a study of blood T cell repertoires in COVID-19. Measured with immunoSEQ multiplex PCR; TCRdb has only the in-frame clones, and not every one. The repertoire consists of around 41,000 clones, with 88% occurring once and the leading ten covering approximately 4.9%. Sequencing was performed on peripheral blood. The receptors stem from a human donor in a cohort sampled during active COVID-19.

The CDR3 is CASSLDGRALDEQFF. CDR3 coding DNA: TGCGCCAGCAGCTTGGACGGGAGGGCCTTGGATGAGCAGTTCTTC. The chain carries TRBV5-1 and TRBJ2-1; 8 bases agree with TRBD2. The germline CDR1 and CDR2 sequences are SGHRS and YFSETQ. CDR3 size: 15 residues. The V segment lost 0 bases and the J segment 8 bases; nucleotides outside the gene matches: 7.

For the CDR3, the DNA is TGCAGTGCTAACAGTGCCGAGCAGTACTTC. Amino acid sequence: CSANSAEQYF. The chain recombines TRBV20-1 with TRBJ2-7; no firm D call. The germline V gene encodes CDR1 DFQATT and CDR2 SNEGSKA (reference sequence). The CDR3 contains 10 residues. V lost 4 bases to trimming and J lost 6 bases, with 7 bases between them.

The chain has TRBV5-1 and TRBJ2-3, with TRBD2 matching over 7 bases. Trimming removed 0 bases from V and 3 bases from J; junction bases left unmatched: 7. From germline, CDR1 is SGHRS and CDR2 YFSETQ. The CDR3 has 16 amino acids. The CDR3 here is CASSLGLAAYTDTQYF. CDR3 coding DNA: TGCGCCAGCAGCTTGGGGCTAGCGGCCTATACAGATACGCAGTATTTT.

The rearrangement uses TRBV21-1 and TRBJ1-4; the table's TRBD1 call for D was not verified on the DNA. TRBV21-1 corresponds to a pseudogene. The CDR3 contains 17 residues. DNA for the CDR3: TGTGCCAGCAGCGCGCGGACAGACGACGCAACTAATGAAAAACTGTTTTTT. Translated: CASSARTDDATNEKLFF.